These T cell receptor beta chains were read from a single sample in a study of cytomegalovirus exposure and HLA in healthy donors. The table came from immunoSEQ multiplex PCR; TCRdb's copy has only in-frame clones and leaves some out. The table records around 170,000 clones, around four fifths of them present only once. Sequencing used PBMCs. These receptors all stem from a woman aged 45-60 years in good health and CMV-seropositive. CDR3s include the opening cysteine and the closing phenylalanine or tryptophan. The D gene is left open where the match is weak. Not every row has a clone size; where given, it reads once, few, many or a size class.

CDR3: CASSQEVAVSTDTQYF; DNA: TGCGCCAGCAGCCAAGAGGTGGCGGTCAGCACAGATACGCAGTATTTT; size: once; D: -; length: 16; J: TRBJ2-3; V: TRBV4-1
CDR3: CASSSKSTNTEAFF; DNA: TGTGCCAGCTCATCCAAGTCTACGAACACTGAAGCTTTCTTT; size: -; D: -; length: 14; J: TRBJ1-1; V: TRBV18
CDR3: CASSQDQGSRGTQYF; DNA: TGCGCCAGCAGCCAAGATCAGGGGAGCCGGGGGACCCAGTACTTC; size: -; D: -; length: 15; J: TRBJ2-5; V: TRBV4-1
CDR3: CASSPGQVNTGELFF; DNA: TGCGCCAGCAGCCCGGGACAGGTGAACACCGGGGAGCTGTTTTTT; size: -; D: TRBD1; length: 15; J: TRBJ2-2; V: TRBV5-1
CDR3: CASRKQGAYGEKLFF; DNA: TGTGCCAGCAGAAAACAGGGGGCGTATGGTGAAAAACTGTTTTTT; size: few; D: TRBD1; length: 15; J: TRBJ1-4; V: TRBV11-2
CDR3: CASSHRTVHLMNTEAFF; DNA: TGTGCCAGCAGCCACAGGACAGTTCATCTCATGAACACTGAAGCTTTCTTT; size: -; D: -; length: 17; J: TRBJ1-1; V: TRBV7-8
CDR3: CAISLEEGEKLFF; DNA: TGTGCCATCAGTCTTGAGGAGGGTGAAAAACTGTTTTTT; size: -; D: -; length: 13; J: TRBJ1-4; V: TRBV10-3
CDR3: CASSLEQGPGSPLHF; DNA: TGTGCCAGCAGCTTAGAGCAGGGTCCTGGATCACCCCTCCACTTT; size: -; D: -; length: 15; J: TRBJ1-6; V: TRBV7-9
CDR3: CASSIDRGLDQPQHF; DNA: TGTGCCAGTAGTATAGATCGTGGTTTAGATCAGCCCCAGCATTTT; size: -; D: -; length: 15; J: TRBJ1-5; V: TRBV19
CDR3: CASSLAIGQGADTQYF; DNA: TGTGCCAGCAGCTTGGCCATTGGACAGGGGGCAGATACGCAGTATTTT; size: -; D: TRBD1; length: 16; J: TRBJ2-3; V: TRBV5-4
CDR3: CASSPDLRSYEQYF; DNA: TGTGCCAGCAGTCCTGACTTGCGCTCCTACGAGCAGTACTTC; size: once; D: -; length: 14; J: TRBJ2-7; V: TRBV27
CDR3: CSARSEGYTF; DNA: TGCAGCGCCCGGAGTGAAGGCTACACCTTC; size: once; D: -; length: 10; J: TRBJ1-2; V: TRBV29-1
CDR3: CASRPTGFNEKLFF; DNA: TGTGCCAGTAGGCCAACAGGGTTTAATGAAAAACTGTTTTTT; size: -; D: -; length: 14; J: TRBJ1-4; V: TRBV19
CDR3: CATLLGTGGVYGYTF; DNA: TGTGCCACCCTACTGGGGACAGGGGGCGTCTATGGCTACACCTTC; size: -; D: TRBD1; length: 15; J: TRBJ1-2; V: TRBV6-5
CDR3: CASSLGHKDTEAFF; DNA: TGTGCCAGCAGCTTAGGACATAAAGACACTGAAGCTTTCTTC; size: -; D: -; length: 14; J: TRBJ1-1; V: TRBV9
CDR3: CASSFGQGPYEQYF; DNA: TGTGCCAGCAGCTTCGGACAGGGACCCTACGAGCAGTACTTC; size: -; D: TRBD1; length: 14; J: TRBJ2-7; V: TRBV5-5
CDR3: CAISEDWKQYF; DNA: TGTGCCATCAGTGAGGACTGGAAGCAGTACTTC; size: -; D: -; length: 11; J: TRBJ2-7; V: TRBV10-3
CDR3: CASSLGLAGPRTQYF; DNA: TGTGCCAGCAGCTTGGGACTAGCGGGGCCGAGGACCCAGTACTTC; size: -; D: TRBD2; length: 15; J: TRBJ2-5; V: TRBV7-2
CDR3: CASSLGLGGRVYEQYF; DNA: TGTGCCAGCAGCTTAGGCCTGGGGGGAAGGGTCTACGAGCAGTACTTC; size: -; D: -; length: 16; J: TRBJ2-7; V: TRBV13
CDR3: CASSLGVGTSISETQYF; DNA: TGTGCCAGCAGCTTGGGTGTGGGGACTAGCATATCGGAGACCCAGTACTTC; size: once; D: TRBD2; length: 17; J: TRBJ2-5; V: TRBV7-6
CDR3: CASSLTARGGGNEQFF; DNA: TGTGCCAGCAGCTTAACCGCCCGAGGGGGGGGCAATGAGCAGTTCTTC; size: -; D: -; length: 16; J: TRBJ2-1; V: TRBV7-3
CDR3: CASSYAGTGPYNEQFF; DNA: TGTGCCAGCAGTTACGCCGGGACAGGGCCCTACAATGAGCAGTTCTTC; size: -; D: TRBD1; length: 16; J: TRBJ2-1; V: TRBV6-5
CDR3: CASSLMTGTEQYF; DNA: TGTGCCAGCAGCTTAATGACAGGGACCGAGCAGTACTTC; size: -; D: TRBD1; length: 13; J: TRBJ2-7; V: TRBV7-6
CDR3: CASSRDSNTEAFF; DNA: TGTGCCAGCAGCCGGGACAGTAACACTGAAGCTTTCTTT; size: -; D: TRBD1; length: 13; J: TRBJ1-1; V: TRBV2
CDR3: CASSLDSPNTEAFF; DNA: TGTGCCAGCAGCTTAGACAGCCCGAACACTGAAGCTTTCTTT; size: -; D: -; length: 14; J: TRBJ1-1; V: TRBV7-9
CDR3: CASTRDSDNSPLHF; DNA: TGTGCCAGCACCAGAGACAGCGATAATTCACCCCTCCACTTT; size: -; D: -; length: 14; J: TRBJ1-6; V: TRBV2
CDR3: CASSLARGRGGTEAFF; DNA: TGTGCCAGCAGCTTAGCCCGCGGGAGGGGGGGAACTGAAGCTTTCTTT; size: -; D: -; length: 16; J: TRBJ1-1; V: TRBV7-8
CDR3: CASSTTHTGELFF; DNA: TGTGCCAGCAGCACAACACACACCGGGGAGCTGTTTTTT; size: -; D: -; length: 13; J: TRBJ2-2; V: TRBV4-2
CDR3: CARAGVEGTEAFF; DNA: TGTGCCCGCGCAGGGGTCGAGGGCACTGAAGCTTTCTTT; size: -; D: -; length: 13; J: TRBJ1-1; V: TRBV6-5
CDR3: CASSQPSGATNEKLFF; DNA: TGCGCCAGCAGCCAACCTTCAGGTGCAACTAATGAAAAACTGTTTTTT; size: once; D: -; length: 16; J: TRBJ1-4; V: TRBV4-3
CDR3: CASSLVDRVYTEAFF; DNA: TGCGCCAGCAGCTTGGTTGACAGGGTATACACTGAAGCTTTCTTT; size: -; D: TRBD1; length: 15; J: TRBJ1-1; V: TRBV5-1
CDR3: CASSDRGPNYGYTF; DNA: TGTGCCAGCAGTGACAGGGGACCAAACTATGGCTACACCTTC; size: -; D: TRBD1; length: 14; J: TRBJ1-2; V: TRBV5-8
CDR3: CASSPPPGAGAHTGELFF; DNA: TGTGCCAGCTCACCCCCGCCCGGGGCGGGGGCTCACACCGGGGAGCTGTTTTTT; size: -; D: -; length: 18; J: TRBJ2-2; V: TRBV18
CDR3: CASSLDRYSNQPQHF; DNA: TGTGCCAGCAGCTTAGACAGGTATAGCAATCAGCCCCAGCATTTT; size: -; D: -; length: 15; J: TRBJ1-5; V: TRBV7-8
CDR3: CAIRTQGGTEAFF; DNA: TGTGCCATCAGAACACAGGGGGGCACTGAAGCTTTCTTT; size: -; D: TRBD1; length: 13; J: TRBJ1-1; V: TRBV10-3
CDR3: CASHRMGAGYTF; DNA: TGTGCCAGCCACAGGATGGGCGCTGGCTACACCTTC; size: once; D: -; length: 12; J: TRBJ1-2; V: TRBV6-6
CDR3: CSVVMNTEAFF; DNA: TGCAGCGTTGTCATGAACACTGAAGCTTTCTTT; size: -; D: -; length: 11; J: TRBJ1-1; V: TRBV29-1
CDR3: CASSRDRGAGELFF; DNA: TGCGCCAGCAGCCGTGACAGGGGAGCCGGGGAGCTGTTTTTT; size: -; D: TRBD1; length: 14; J: TRBJ2-2; V: TRBV5-1
CDR3: CASSLADTTLGGYTF; DNA: TGTGCCAGCAGCTTAGCGGACACGACCCTAGGTGGCTACACCTTC; size: -; D: -; length: 15; J: TRBJ1-2; V: TRBV7-2
CDR3: CASSDTGTLHNEQFF; DNA: TGTGCCAGCAGCGACACAGGGACCTTGCACAATGAGCAGTTCTTC; size: few; D: -; length: 15; J: TRBJ2-1; V: TRBV7-9
CDR3: CASTLYRTSEQFF; DNA: TGTGCCAGCACCTTATATAGGACTAGCGAGCAGTTCTTC; size: -; D: TRBD2; length: 13; J: TRBJ2-1; V: TRBV28
CDR3: CASSLARSNEAFF; DNA: TGTGCCAGCAGCTTAGCGCGGAGTAATGAAGCTTTCTTT; size: -; D: -; length: 13; J: TRBJ1-1; V: TRBV7-8
CDR3: CASTGDPRTDTQYF; DNA: TGCGCCAGCACAGGGGACCCCCGCACAGATACGCAGTATTTT; size: -; D: -; length: 14; J: TRBJ2-3; V: TRBV5-1
CDR3: CASRDFHGAAFF; DNA: TGTGCCAGCAGAGACTTCCATGGGGCGGCTTTCTTT; size: -; D: -; length: 12; J: TRBJ1-1; V: TRBV25-1
CDR3: CASSLANEQFF; DNA: TGCGCCAGCAGCCTAGCCAATGAGCAGTTCTTC; size: -; D: -; length: 11; J: TRBJ2-1; V: TRBV4-3
CDR3: CASSISTGGEKLFF; DNA: TGTGCCAGTAGTATTAGCACGGGGGGTGAAAAACTGTTTTTT; size: -; D: -; length: 14; J: TRBJ1-4; V: TRBV19
CDR3: CASSQVQGNQPQHF; DNA: TGCGCCAGCAGCCAAGTCCAGGGCAATCAGCCCCAGCATTTT; size: -; D: -; length: 14; J: TRBJ1-5; V: TRBV4-1
CDR3: CASSQGARYGYTF; DNA: TGTGCCAGCAGCCAGGGGGCAAGGTATGGCTACACCTTC; size: -; D: TRBD1; length: 13; J: TRBJ1-2; V: TRBV6-6
CDR3: CASRATGGLNQPQHF; DNA: TGTGCCAGCAGGGCTACAGGGGGTCTCAATCAGCCCCAGCATTTT; size: -; D: TRBD1; length: 15; J: TRBJ1-5; V: TRBV6-5
CDR3: CAASWIGTGGGGTEAFF; DNA: TGCGCCGCCAGCTGGATCGGGACAGGGGGCGGTGGCACTGAAGCTTTCTTT; size: -; D: TRBD1; length: 17; J: TRBJ1-1; V: TRBV5-1
CDR3: CASSAERVTEQYF; DNA: TGTGCCAGCTCAGCGGAGCGGGTCACCGAGCAGTACTTC; size: -; D: -; length: 13; J: TRBJ2-7; V: TRBV18
CDR3: CASSSGGYTGELFF; DNA: TGTGCCAGCAGTAGCGGGGGCTACACCGGGGAGCTGTTTTTT; size: -; D: TRBD2; length: 14; J: TRBJ2-2; V: TRBV6-1
CDR3: CASSPLDRNTGELFF; DNA: TGTGCCAGCAGCCCCCTGGACAGAAACACCGGGGAGCTGTTTTTT; size: once; D: -; length: 15; J: TRBJ2-2; V: TRBV7-3
CDR3: CASSPLRSSYNEQFF; DNA: TGTGCCAGCAGCCCCCTTCGGAGCTCCTACAATGAGCAGTTCTTC; size: -; D: -; length: 15; J: TRBJ2-1; V: TRBV7-3